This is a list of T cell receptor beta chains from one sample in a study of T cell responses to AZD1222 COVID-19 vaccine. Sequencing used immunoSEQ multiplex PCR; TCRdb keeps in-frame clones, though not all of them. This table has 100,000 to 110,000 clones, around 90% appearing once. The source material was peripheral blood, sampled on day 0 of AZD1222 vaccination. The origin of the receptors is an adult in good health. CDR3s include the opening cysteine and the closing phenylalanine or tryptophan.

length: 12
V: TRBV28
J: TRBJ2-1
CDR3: CASKSGRHEQFF

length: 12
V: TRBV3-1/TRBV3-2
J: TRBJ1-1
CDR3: CASSQTLTEAFF

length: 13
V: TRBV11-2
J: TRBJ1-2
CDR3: CASSLLRPGQVIF

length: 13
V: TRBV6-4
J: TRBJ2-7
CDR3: CANYRDGYLEQYF

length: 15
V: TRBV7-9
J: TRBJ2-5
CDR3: CASSLRGANQETQYF

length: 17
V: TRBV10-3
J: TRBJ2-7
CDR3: CAISENPGTGYRGEQYF

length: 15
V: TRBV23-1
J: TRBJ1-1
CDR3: CASSQSTWGNTEAFF

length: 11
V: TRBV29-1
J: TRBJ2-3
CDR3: CSVRTEDTQYF

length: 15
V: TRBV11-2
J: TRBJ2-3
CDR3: CASSFKQGHPDTQYF

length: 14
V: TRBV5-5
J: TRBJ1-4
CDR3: CASSFGLSAEKLFF

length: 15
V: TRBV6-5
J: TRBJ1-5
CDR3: CASSFSGASNQPQHF

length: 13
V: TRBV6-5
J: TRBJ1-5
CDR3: CASSLENNQPQHF

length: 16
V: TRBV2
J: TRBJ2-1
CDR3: CASSIGLAGANNEQFF

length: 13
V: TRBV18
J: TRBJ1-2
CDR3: CASSLQQGDGYTF

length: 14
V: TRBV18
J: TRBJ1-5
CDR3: CASSLEEGNQPQHF

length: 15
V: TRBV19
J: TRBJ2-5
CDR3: CASSVGLRGGKTQYF

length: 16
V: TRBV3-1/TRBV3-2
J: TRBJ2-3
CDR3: CASSQRTLPGADTQYF

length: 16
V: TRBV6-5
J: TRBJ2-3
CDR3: CASSSLAETSTDTQYF

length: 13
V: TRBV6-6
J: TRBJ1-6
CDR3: CASRSGTHSPLHF

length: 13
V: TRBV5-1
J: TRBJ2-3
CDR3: CASSEDNTDTQYF

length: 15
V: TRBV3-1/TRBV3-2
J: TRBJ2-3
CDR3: CASSLAGQVTDTQYF